This entry is about one T cell receptor beta chain. The data stem from a study of OX40 agonist ivuxolimab in advanced cancers. CDR1 is SNHLY, CDR2 FYNNEI, per germline. The CDR3 totals 13 residues. Trimming removed 8 bases from V and 2 bases from J, with 13 bases in between. Sequencing used immunoSEQ multiplex PCR; TCRdb keeps in-frame clones, though not all of them. The profile covers roughly 81,000 clones, with approximately 83% appearing a single time and 5% to 7% taken by the ten largest. The genes are TRBV2 and TRBJ2-7; possibly TRBD2 for D (6 bases). This TCR derives from an adult with an advanced solid tumor such as melanoma, head and neck, liver or kidney cancer. The material sequenced was CD4+ or CD8+ T cells sorted from blood, taken in a trial of the OX40 agonist ivuxolimab. DNA for the CDR3: TGTGCCAGCGGGGTAGCGGAGGCCTACGAGCAGTACTTC. Translating gives CASGVAEAYEQYF.